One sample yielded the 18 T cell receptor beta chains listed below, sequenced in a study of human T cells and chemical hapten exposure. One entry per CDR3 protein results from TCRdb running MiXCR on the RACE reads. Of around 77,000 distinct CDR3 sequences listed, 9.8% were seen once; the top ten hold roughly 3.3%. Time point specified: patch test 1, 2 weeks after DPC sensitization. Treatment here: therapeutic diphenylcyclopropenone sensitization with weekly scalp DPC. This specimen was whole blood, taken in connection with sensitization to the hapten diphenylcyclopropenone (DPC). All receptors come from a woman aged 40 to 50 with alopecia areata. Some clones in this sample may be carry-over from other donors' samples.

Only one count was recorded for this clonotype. The DNA for the CDR3 is TGTGCCAGCAGTATCCAGGGCAATAATTCACCCCTCCACTTT. Translated: CASSIQGNNSPLHF. The V call is TRBV27, the J call TRBJ1-6; maybe TRBD1 (5 bases). Germline V gene sequence: CDR1 MNHEY, CDR2 SMNVEV (reference sequence). Trimming stripped 5 bases from V and 5 bases from J, with 10 bases between. The CDR3 runs 14 residues.

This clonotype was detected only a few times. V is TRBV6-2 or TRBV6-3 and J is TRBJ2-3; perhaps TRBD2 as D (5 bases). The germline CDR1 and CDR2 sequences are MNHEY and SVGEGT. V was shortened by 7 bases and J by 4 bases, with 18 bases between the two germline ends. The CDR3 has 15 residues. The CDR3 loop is CASTPGIGPADTQYF. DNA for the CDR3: TGTGCCAGCACCCCGGGAATAGGTCCTGCAGATACGCAGTATTTT.

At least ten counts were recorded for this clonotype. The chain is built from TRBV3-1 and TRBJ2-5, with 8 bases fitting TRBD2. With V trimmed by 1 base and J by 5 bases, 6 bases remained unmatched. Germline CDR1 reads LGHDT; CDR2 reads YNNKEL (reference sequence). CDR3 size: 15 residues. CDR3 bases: TGTGCCAGCAGCCAAGCGGTGAGCGGGGGCGAGACCCAGTACTTC. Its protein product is CASSQAVSGGETQYF.

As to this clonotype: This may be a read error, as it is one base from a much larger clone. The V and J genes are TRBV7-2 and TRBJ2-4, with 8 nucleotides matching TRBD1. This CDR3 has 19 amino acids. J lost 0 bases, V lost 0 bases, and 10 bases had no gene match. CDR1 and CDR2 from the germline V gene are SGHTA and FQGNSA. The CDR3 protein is CASSLAPGGVGLAKNIQYF. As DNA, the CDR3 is TGTGCCAGCAGCTTAGCGCCAGGGGGCGTGGGTCTAGCCAAAAACATTCAGTACTTC. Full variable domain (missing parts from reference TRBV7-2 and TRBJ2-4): GAGVSQSPSNKVTEKGKDVELRCDPISGHTALYWYRQSLGQGLEFLIYFQGNSAPDKSGLPSDRFSAERTGGSVSTLTIQRTQQEDSAVYLCASSLAPGGVGLAKNIQYFGAGTRLSVL.

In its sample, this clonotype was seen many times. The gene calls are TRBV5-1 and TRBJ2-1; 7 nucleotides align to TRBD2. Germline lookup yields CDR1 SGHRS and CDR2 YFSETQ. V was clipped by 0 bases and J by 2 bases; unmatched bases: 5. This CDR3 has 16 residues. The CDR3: CASSLGDGRTYNEQFF. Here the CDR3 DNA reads TGCGCCAGCAGCTTGGGGGACGGGAGGACCTACAATGAGCAGTTCTTC. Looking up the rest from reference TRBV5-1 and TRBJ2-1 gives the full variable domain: KAGVTQTPRYLIKTRGQQVTLSCSPISGHRSVSWYQQTPGQGLQFLFEYFSETQRNKGNFPGRFSGRQFSNSRSEMNVSTLELGDSALYLCASSLGDGRTYNEQFFGPGTRLTVL.

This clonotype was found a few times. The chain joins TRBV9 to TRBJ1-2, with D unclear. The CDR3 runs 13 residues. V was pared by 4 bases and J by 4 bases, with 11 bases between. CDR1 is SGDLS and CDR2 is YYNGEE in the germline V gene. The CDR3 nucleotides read TGTGCCAGCAGCACCCCCCACCTCTATGGCTACACCTTC. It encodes CASSTPHLYGYTF.

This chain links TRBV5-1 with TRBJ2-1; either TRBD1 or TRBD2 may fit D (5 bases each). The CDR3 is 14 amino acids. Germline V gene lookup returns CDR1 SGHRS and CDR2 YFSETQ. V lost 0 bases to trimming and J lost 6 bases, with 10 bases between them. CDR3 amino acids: CASSLVAGTNEQFF. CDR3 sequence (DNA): TGCGCCAGCAGCTTGGTAGCAGGGACCAATGAGCAGTTCTTC.

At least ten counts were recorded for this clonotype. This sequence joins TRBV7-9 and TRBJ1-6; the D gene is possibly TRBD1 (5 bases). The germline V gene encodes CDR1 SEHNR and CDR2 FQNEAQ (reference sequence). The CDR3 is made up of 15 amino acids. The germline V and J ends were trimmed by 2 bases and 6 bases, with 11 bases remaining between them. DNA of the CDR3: TGTGCCAGCAGCTTACAGGGTCAGGGTAATTCACCCCTCCACTTT. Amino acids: CASSLQGQGNSPLHF.

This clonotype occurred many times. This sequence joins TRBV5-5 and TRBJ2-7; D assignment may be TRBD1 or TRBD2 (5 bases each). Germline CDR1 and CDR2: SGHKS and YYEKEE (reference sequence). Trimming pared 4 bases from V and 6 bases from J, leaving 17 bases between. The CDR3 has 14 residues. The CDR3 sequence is CASSAGTRVTEQYF. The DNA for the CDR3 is TGTGCCAGCAGCGCCGGGACCCGGGTAACCGAGCAGTACTTC.

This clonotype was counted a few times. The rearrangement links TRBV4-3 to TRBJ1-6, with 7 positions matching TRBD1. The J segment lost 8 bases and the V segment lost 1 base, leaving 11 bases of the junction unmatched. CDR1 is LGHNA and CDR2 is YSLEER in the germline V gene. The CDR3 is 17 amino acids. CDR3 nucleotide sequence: TGCGCCAGCAGCCAAGCTTCAGTGGGGACAGTATATTCACCCCTCCACTTT. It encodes CASSQASVGTVYSPLHF.

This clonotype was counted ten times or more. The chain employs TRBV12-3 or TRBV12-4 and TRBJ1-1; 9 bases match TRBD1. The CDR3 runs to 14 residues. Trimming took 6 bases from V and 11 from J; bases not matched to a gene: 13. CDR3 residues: CASRSSRQGVGAFF. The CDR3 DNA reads TGTGCCAGCAGATCGTCGCGACAGGGGGTGGGCGCTTTCTTT.

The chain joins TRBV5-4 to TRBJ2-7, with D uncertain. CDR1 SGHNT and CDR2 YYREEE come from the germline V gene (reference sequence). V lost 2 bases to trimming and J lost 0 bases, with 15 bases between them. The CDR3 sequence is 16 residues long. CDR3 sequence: CASSFGLRRVSYEQYF. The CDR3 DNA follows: TGTGCCAGCAGCTTTGGGTTAAGGCGCGTCTCCTACGAGCAGTACTTC.

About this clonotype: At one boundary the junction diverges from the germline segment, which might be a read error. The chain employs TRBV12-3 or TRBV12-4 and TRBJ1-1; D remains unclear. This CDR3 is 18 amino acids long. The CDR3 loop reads CASSKTNQPASWRTGAFF. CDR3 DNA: TGTGCCAGCAGCAAAACTAATCAGCCAGCCAGCTGGCGAACTGGAGCTTTCTTT.

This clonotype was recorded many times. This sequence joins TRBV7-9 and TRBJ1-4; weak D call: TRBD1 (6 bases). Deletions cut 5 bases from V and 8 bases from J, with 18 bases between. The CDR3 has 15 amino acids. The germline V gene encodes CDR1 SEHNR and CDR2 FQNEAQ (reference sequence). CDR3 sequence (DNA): TGTGCCAGCAGCGGCGACAGGACTGAACGGGAAAAACTGTTTTTT. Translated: CASSGDRTEREKLFF.

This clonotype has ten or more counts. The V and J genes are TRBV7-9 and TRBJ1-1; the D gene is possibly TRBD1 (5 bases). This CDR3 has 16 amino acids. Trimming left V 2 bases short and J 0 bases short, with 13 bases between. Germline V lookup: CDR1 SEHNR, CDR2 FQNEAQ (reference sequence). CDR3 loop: CASSLSGQGMNTEAFF. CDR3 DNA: TGTGCCAGCAGCTTAAGTGGGCAGGGAATGAACACTGAAGCTTTCTTT.

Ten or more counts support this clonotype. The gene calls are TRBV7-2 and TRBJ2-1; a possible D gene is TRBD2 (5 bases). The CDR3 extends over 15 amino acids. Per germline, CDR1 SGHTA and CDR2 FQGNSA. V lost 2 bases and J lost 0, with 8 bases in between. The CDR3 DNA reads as TGTGCCAGCAGCTTACCGGGAAACTCCTACAATGAGCAGTTCTTC. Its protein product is CASSLPGNSYNEQFF.

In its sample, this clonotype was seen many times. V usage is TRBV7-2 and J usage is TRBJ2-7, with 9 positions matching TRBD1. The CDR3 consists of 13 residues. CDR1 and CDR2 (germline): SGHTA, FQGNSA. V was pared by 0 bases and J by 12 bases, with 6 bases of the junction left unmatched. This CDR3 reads CASSLAHGGQGYF. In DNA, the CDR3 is TGTGCCAGCAGCTTAGCGCATGGGGGACAGGGGTACTTC.

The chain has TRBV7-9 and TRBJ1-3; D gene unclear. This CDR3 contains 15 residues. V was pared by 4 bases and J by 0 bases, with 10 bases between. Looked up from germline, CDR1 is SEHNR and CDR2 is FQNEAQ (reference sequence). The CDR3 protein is CASSSRESSGNTIYF. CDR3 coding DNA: TGTGCCAGCAGCTCCCGTGAGAGCTCTGGAAACACCATATATTTT. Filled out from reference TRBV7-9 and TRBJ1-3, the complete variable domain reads DTGVSQNPRHKITKRGQNVTFRCDPISEHNRLYWYRQTLGQGPEFLTYFQNEAQLEKSRLLSDRFSAERPKGSFSTLEIQRTEQGDSAMYLCASSSRESSGNTIYFGEGSWLTVV.